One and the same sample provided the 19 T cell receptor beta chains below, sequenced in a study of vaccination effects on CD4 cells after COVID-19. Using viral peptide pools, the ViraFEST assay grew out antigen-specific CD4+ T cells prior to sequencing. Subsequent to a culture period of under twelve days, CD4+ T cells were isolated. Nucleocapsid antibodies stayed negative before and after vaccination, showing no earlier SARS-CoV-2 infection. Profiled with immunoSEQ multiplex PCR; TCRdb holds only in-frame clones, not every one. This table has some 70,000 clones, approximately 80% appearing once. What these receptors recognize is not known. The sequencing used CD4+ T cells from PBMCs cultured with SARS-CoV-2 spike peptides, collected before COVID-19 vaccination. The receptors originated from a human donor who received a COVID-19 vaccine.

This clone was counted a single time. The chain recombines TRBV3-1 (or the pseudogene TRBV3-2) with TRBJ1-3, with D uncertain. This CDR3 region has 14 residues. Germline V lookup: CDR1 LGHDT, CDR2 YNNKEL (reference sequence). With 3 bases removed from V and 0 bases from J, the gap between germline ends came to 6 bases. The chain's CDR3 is CASSQEFSGNTIYF. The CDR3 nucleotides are TGTGCCAGCAGCCAGGAATTCTCTGGAAACACCATATATTTT.

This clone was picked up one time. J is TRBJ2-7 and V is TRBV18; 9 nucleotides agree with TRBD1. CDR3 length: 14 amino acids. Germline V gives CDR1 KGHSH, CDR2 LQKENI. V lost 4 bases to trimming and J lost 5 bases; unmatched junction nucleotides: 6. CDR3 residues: CASSQGQGSNEQYV. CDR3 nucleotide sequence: TGTGCCAGCTCACAGGGACAGGGATCGAACGAGCAGTACGTC.

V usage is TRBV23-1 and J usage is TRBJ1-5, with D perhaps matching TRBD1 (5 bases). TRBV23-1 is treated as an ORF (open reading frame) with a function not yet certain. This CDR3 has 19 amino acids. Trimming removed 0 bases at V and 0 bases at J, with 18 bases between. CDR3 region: CASSQSVTALAISNQPQHF. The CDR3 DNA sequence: TGCGCCAGCAGTCAATCTGTGACAGCACTAGCAATTAGCAATCAGCCCCAGCATTTT.

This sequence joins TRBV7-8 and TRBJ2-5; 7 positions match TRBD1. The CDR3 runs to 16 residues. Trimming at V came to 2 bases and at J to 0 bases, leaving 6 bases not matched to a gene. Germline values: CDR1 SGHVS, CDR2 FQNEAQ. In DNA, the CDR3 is TGTGCCAGCAGCTTATTACAGGGGCCCTACCAAGAGACCCAGTACTTC. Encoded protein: CASSLLQGPYQETQYF.

The CDR3 nucleotides are TGTGCCAGCAGTGAAAGGGCAGGGATCTATGGCTACACCTTC. Its protein product is CASSERAGIYGYTF. This rearrangement joins TRBV6-1 to TRBJ1-2, with D perhaps TRBD1 (5 bases). V was pared by 2 bases and J by 4 bases, with 11 bases between. This CDR3 contains 14 residues. Germline V gene data show CDR1 as MNHNS and CDR2 as SASEGT.

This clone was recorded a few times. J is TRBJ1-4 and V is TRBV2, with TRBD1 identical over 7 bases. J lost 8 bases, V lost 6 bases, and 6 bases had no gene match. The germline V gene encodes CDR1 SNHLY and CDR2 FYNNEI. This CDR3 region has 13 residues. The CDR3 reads CASRDRVGEKLFF. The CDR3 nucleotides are TGTGCCAGCAGAGACAGGGTGGGGGAAAAACTGTTTTTT.

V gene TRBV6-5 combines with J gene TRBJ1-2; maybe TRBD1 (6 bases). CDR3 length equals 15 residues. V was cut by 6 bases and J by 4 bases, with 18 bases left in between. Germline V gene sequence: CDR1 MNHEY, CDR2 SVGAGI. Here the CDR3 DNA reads TGTGCCAGCAGAGACCCCAGGGGCAAGAGCTATGGCTACACCTTC. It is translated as CASRDPRGKSYGYTF.

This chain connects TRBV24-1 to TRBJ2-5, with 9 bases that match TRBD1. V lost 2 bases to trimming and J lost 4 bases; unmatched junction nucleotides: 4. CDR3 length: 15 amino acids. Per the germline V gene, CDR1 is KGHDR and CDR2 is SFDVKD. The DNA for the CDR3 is TGTGCCACCAGTGATTCACAGGGGGCAGGAGAGACCCAGTACTTC. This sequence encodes CATSDSQGAGETQYF.

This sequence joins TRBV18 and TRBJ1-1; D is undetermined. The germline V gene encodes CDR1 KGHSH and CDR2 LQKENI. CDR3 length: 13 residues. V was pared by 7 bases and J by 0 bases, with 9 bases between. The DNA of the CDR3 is TGTGCCAGCTTGGGCGCTTTGAACACTGAAGCTTTCTTT. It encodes CASLGALNTEAFF.

As DNA, the CDR3 is TGTGCCAGCAGCTTAGCAGTGTCACCTGGGGCCAACGTCCTGACTTTC. Its translation is CASSLAVSPGANVLTF. The chain couples TRBV7-2 to TRBJ2-6; D gene ambiguous. Germline lookup yields CDR1 SGHTA and CDR2 FQGNSA. Between the trimmed V and J ends, which lost 0 bases and 2 bases, there was a span of 8 bases. This CDR3 is 16 amino acids long.

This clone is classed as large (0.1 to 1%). The CDR3 coding sequence is TGTGCCAGCAGCCCCAACTTAGGGGATACGCAGTATTTT. It yields the protein CASSPNLGDTQYF. V is TRBV3-1 (or the pseudogene TRBV3-2) and J is TRBJ2-3; D uncertain. The CDR3 covers 13 residues. V lost 4 bases and J 6 bases, leaving 11 bases between the germline ends. CDR1 is LGHDT and CDR2 is YNNKEL in the germline V gene (reference sequence).

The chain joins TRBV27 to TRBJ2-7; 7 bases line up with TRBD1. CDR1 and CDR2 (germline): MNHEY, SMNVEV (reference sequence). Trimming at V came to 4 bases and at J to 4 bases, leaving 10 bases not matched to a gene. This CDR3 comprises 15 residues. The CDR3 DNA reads TGTGCCAGCAGTTCGACAGGGCTCCCCCCTTACGAGCAGTACGTC. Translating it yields CASSSTGLPPYEQYV.

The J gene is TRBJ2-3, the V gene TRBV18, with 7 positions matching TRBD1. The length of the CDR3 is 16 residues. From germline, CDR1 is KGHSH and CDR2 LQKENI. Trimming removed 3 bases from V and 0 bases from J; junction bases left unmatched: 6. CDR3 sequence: CASSPQGVPSTDTQYF. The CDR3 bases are TGTGCCAGCTCACCCCAGGGGGTACCTAGCACAGATACGCAGTATTTT.

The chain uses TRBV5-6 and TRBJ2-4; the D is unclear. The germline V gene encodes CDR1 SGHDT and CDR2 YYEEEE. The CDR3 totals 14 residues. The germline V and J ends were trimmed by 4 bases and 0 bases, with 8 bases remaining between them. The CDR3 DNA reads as TGTGCCAGCAGCGGGAATTTAGCCAAAAACATTCAGTACTTC. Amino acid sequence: CASSGNLAKNIQYF.

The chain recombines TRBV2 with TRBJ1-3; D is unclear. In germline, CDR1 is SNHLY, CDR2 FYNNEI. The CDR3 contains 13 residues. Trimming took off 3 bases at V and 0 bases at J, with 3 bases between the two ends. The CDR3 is CASSDNSGNTIYF. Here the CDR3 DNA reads TGTGCCAGCAGTGATAACTCTGGAAACACCATATATTTT.

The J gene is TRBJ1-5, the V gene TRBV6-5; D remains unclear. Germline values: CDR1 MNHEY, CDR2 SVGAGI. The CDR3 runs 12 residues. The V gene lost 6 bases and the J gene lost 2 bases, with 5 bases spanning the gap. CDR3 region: CASRQGNQPQHF. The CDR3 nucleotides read TGTGCCAGCAGGCAGGGCAATCAGCCCCAGCATTTT.

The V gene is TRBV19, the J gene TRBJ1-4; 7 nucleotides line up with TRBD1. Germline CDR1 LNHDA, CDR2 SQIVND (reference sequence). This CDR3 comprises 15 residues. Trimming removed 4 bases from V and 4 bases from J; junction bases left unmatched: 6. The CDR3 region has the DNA TGTGCCAGTAGTAAACCGGGACAGCTTAATGAAAAACTGTTTTTT. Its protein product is CASSKPGQLNEKLFF.

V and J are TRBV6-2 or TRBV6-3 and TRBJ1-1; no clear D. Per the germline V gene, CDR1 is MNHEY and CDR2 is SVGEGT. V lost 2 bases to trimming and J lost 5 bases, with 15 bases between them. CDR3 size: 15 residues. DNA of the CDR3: TGTGCCAGCAGTTACGCCCGACGGCCCGGAACTGAAGCTTTCTTT. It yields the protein CASSYARRPGTEAFF.

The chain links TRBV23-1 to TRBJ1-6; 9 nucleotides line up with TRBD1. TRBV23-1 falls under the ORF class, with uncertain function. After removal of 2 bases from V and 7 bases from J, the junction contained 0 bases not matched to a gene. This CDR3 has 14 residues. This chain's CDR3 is CASSQGQGNSPLHF. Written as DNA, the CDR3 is TGCGCCAGCAGTCAAGGACAGGGGAATTCACCCCTCCACTTT.